This entry lists 24 T cell receptor beta chains sequenced from one sample in a study of cytomegalovirus exposure and HLA in healthy donors. PCR amplification relied on 60 Vbeta primers (plus 13 Jbeta primers). Method: immunoSEQ multiplex PCR; TCRdb's copy keeps in-frame clones and lacks some. This table holds under 200,000 clones. Material: PBMCs. Source of these receptors: a man aged 25 to 40 in good health and CMV-seronegative.

The gene calls are TRBV7-2 and TRBJ2-7; 9 positions match TRBD2. V shed 1 base, J shed 5 bases, and the junction held 9 bases outside the gene matches. This CDR3 has 16 amino acids. Germline CDR1 and CDR2: SGHTA and FQGNSA. CDR3 DNA sequence: TGTGCCAGCAGCTTAGTTGCGGGAGGGCCTTCGGACGAGCAGTACTTC. The encoded protein is CASSLVAGGPSDEQYF. Supplemented by reference TRBV7-2 and TRBJ2-7, the full variable domain reads GAGVSQSPSNKVTEKGKDVELRCDPISGHTALYWYRQSLGQGLEFLIYFQGNSAPDKSGLPSDRFSAERTGGSVSTLTIQRTQQEDSAVYLCASSLVAGGPSDEQYFGPGTRLTVT.

This rearrangement joins TRBV6-1 to TRBJ1-5; no definite D call. Trimming removed 4 bases at V and 0 bases at J, with 7 bases between. CDR3 size: 14 residues. Germline CDR1 is MNHNS and CDR2 is SASEGT. In DNA form, the CDR3 reads TGTGCCAGCAGTGGAGGGAGTAGCAATCAGCCCCAGCATTTT. This codes for CASSGGSSNQPQHF.

The chain couples TRBV7-2 to TRBJ1-2; 7 bases align to TRBD1. There are 14 residues in the CDR3. The V segment lost 5 bases and the J segment 4 bases; nucleotides outside the gene matches: 7. Looked up from germline, CDR1 is SGHTA and CDR2 is FQGNSA. The DNA for the CDR3 is TGTGCCAGCAGCGCGACAGGGTTAAGCTATGGCTACACCTTC. Protein: CASSATGLSYGYTF.

The V and J genes are TRBV6-5 and TRBJ1-2; TRBD1 aligns across 7 bases. The CDR3 consists of 15 residues. Germline CDR1 and CDR2: MNHEY and SVGAGI. Trimming removed 2 bases from V and 2 bases from J; junction bases left unmatched: 5. In DNA, the CDR3 is TGTGCCAGCAGTTACGATTTGGACAGGAACTATGGCTACACCTTC. It encodes CASSYDLDRNYGYTF.

The J gene is TRBJ1-1, the V gene TRBV6-5; D is unclear. Germline-derived CDR1 and CDR2 are MNHEY and SVGAGI. The CDR3 extends over 13 amino acids. Trimming cost V 6 bases and J 1 base, with 9 bases left between them. Written as DNA, the CDR3 is TGTGCCAGCAGATCTTCTTGGAACACTGAAGCTTTCTTT. This encodes CASRSSWNTEAFF.

The CDR3 nucleotides are TGTGCCAGCTCACCACGGCGGGGAGTTGACGGGGAGCTGTTTTTT. Protein sequence: CASSPRRGVDGELFF. This rearrangement joins TRBV18 to TRBJ2-2; D possibly corresponds to TRBD2 (6 bases). V was clipped by 1 base and J by 7 bases, with 13 bases between them. The CDR3 consists of 15 residues. CDR1 is KGHSH and CDR2 is LQKENI in the germline V gene. Together with reference TRBV18 and TRBJ2-2, the CDR3 gives the full variable domain: NAGVMQNPRHLVRRRGQEARLRCSPMKGHSHVYWYRQLPEEGLKFMVYLQKENIIDESGMPKERFSAEFPKEGPSILRIQQVVRGDSAAYFCASSPRRGVDGELFFGEGSRLTVL.

The chain has TRBV7-2 and TRBJ1-5, with 7 bases fitting TRBD1. The CDR3 covers 13 residues. The germline gives CDR1 SGHTA, CDR2 FQGNSA. The V and J ends lost 5 bases and 7 bases, in that order; junction bases with no gene match: 5. The CDR3 bases are TGTGCCAGCAGCGAGACAGGGAGGCAGCCCCAGCATTTT. Encoded protein: CASSETGRQPQHF.

The V call is TRBV5-1, the J call TRBJ1-2; 7 bases align to TRBD1. V lost 4 bases to trimming and J lost 4 bases; unmatched junction nucleotides: 4. This CDR3 is 13 amino acids long. Germline CDR1 is SGHRS and CDR2 is YFSETQ. CDR3 sequence (DNA): TGCGCCAGCAGCACTGGACAGGCCTATGGCTACACCTTC. Protein: CASSTGQAYGYTF.

The chain couples TRBV9 to TRBJ1-6; 7 nucleotides match TRBD1. V lost 3 bases and J lost 9; bases outside the gene matches: 9. Germline CDR1 reads SGDLS; CDR2 reads YYNGEE. The CDR3 length is 15 residues. The CDR3 sequence is CASSASTGLGSPLHF. In nucleotides, the CDR3 is TGTGCCAGCAGCGCTTCGACAGGGTTGGGTTCACCCCTCCACTTT.

The chain couples TRBV6-6 to TRBJ2-7, with 12 positions matching TRBD1. CDR1 MNHNY and CDR2 SVGAGI come from the germline V gene (reference sequence). The CDR3 is 15 residues long. The junction had 8 bases not matched to a gene; V was cut back by 6 bases and J by 5 bases. CDR3 nucleotide sequence: TGTGCCAGCAGCCCCGGGACAGGGGGCATCAACGAGCAGTACTTC. Translated: CASSPGTGGINEQYF.

This chain connects TRBV18 to TRBJ2-2; TRBD2 is a possible D gene (6 bases). Per germline, CDR1 KGHSH and CDR2 LQKENI. The CDR3 runs 15 residues. V was pared by 0 bases and J by 7 bases, with 12 bases between. The CDR3 bases are TGTGCCAGCTCACCACCGACGGGGGTAGGCGGGGAGCTGTTTTTT. Its translation: CASSPPTGVGGELFF.

The V and J genes are TRBV10-3 and TRBJ2-3; 11 bases are shared with TRBD2. The CDR3 runs to 17 residues. Germline lookup yields CDR1 ENHRY and CDR2 SYGVKD. The V gene end was trimmed by 0 bases and the J gene end by 0 bases; junction bases not matched to a gene: 2. The DNA for the CDR3 is TGTGCCATCAGTGAGTCGACTAGCGGGGAGAGCACAGATACGCAGTATTTT. Protein product: CAISESTSGESTDTQYF.

The V call is TRBV5-1, the J call TRBJ1-1; possibly TRBD1 for D (6 bases). Trimming shortened V by 0 bases and J by 6 bases, and 12 bases separated the two germline ends. The CDR3 extends over 14 amino acids. Germline-derived CDR1 and CDR2 are SGHRS and YFSETQ. CDR3 region: CASSLDWGGAEAFF. The CDR3 nucleotides read TGCGCCAGCAGCTTGGATTGGGGGGGCGCTGAAGCTTTCTTT.

The CDR3 protein is CASSPRDRAYEAFF. Here the CDR3 DNA reads TGTGCCAGTAGCCCCCGGGACAGGGCTTATGAAGCTTTCTTT. The J gene is TRBJ1-1, the V gene TRBV19; 9 positions match TRBD1. CDR1 LNHDA and CDR2 SQIVND come from the germline V gene (reference sequence). CDR3 length: 14 residues. The trim removed 6 bases at V and 7 bases at J, leaving 9 bases unmatched.

The chain employs TRBV5-1 and TRBJ1-2, with 8 bases matching TRBD1. V lost 3 bases, J lost 0 bases, and 7 bases stayed unmatched. This CDR3 spans 16 amino acids. CDR1 is SGHRS and CDR2 is YFSETQ in the germline V gene. CDR3 region: CASSSEGTGANYGYTF. CDR3 nucleotides: TGCGCCAGCAGCTCGGAAGGGACAGGAGCTAACTATGGCTACACCTTC.

J is TRBJ1-1 and V is TRBV27; possibly TRBD1 for D (5 bases). This CDR3 is 16 amino acids long. Germline V CDR1 and CDR2: MNHEY, SMNVEV (reference sequence). Trimming removed 4 bases at V and 0 bases at J, with 15 bases between. This CDR3 reads CASSSWGVGMNTEAFF. As DNA, the CDR3 is TGTGCCAGCAGTTCATGGGGGGTGGGGATGAACACTGAAGCTTTCTTT.

The V and J genes are TRBV7-9 and TRBJ1-1; weak D call: TRBD1 (6 bases). V lost 2 bases and J lost 6, with 10 bases in between. Germline CDR1 SEHNR, CDR2 FQNEAQ (reference sequence). The CDR3 is 13 amino acids. CDR3 in DNA: TGTGCCAGCAGCTTATGGGGGCGTCCTGAAGCTTTCTTT. Its translation: CASSLWGRPEAFF.

The V call is TRBV19, the J call TRBJ1-4; a possible D gene is TRBD1 (6 bases). V lost 2 bases to trimming and J lost 4 bases, with 8 bases between them. The germline V gene encodes CDR1 LNHDA and CDR2 SQIVND (reference sequence). This CDR3 comprises 14 residues. This CDR3 is CASSIRGNNEKLFF. CDR3 DNA: TGTGCCAGTAGTATAAGGGGGAATAATGAAAAACTGTTTTTT. Filled out from reference TRBV19 and TRBJ1-4, the complete variable domain reads DGGITQSPKYLFRKEGQNVTLSCEQNLNHDAMYWYRQDPGQGLRLIYYSQIVNDFQKGDIAEGYSVSREKKESFPLTVTSAQKNPTAFYLCASSIRGNNEKLFFGSGTQLSVL.

The chain recombines TRBV19 with TRBJ1-4; 7 bases agree with TRBD1. The CDR3 runs to 14 residues. The trim removed 3 bases at V and 10 bases at J, leaving 8 bases unmatched. The V gene's germline CDR1 is LNHDA and CDR2 SQIVND (reference sequence). CDR3 bases: TGTGCCAGTAGTATCGGTGGGACAGTCCGAAAACTGTTTTTT. Translating gives CASSIGGTVRKLFF.

On this clone itself: Other DNA sequences from this sample encode an identical CDR3 as well. This rearrangement joins TRBV18 to TRBJ2-5, with TRBD1 matching over 10 bases. Germline V CDR1 and CDR2: KGHSH, LQKENI. The length of the CDR3 is 14 residues. J was trimmed by 2 bases and V by 3 bases; bases with no gene match: 0. The CDR3 here is CASSPGQGQETQYF. Written as DNA, the CDR3 is TGTGCCAGCTCACCGGGACAGGGGCAAGAGACCCAGTACTTC.

The rearrangement uses TRBV30 and TRBJ1-1; maybe TRBD1 (6 bases). The germline CDR1 and CDR2 sequences are GTSNPN and SVGIG (reference sequence). Trimming stripped 2 bases from V and 7 bases from J, with 20 bases between. The CDR3 has 15 amino acids. CDR3 nucleotide sequence: TGTGCCTGGAGTCGTCGGGGGGCTCCTGGCCATGAAGCTTTCTTT. It specifies CAWSRRGAPGHEAFF.

The chain couples TRBV19 to TRBJ1-2; TRBD1 matches at 9 bases. This CDR3 has 13 amino acids. V shed 9 bases and J 7 bases; nucleotides not matched to a gene: 9. Looked up from germline, CDR1 is LNHDA and CDR2 is SQIVND (reference sequence). The CDR3 protein is CASRRDRVVGYTF. The CDR3 DNA sequence: TGTGCCAGCCGCCGGGACAGGGTAGTTGGCTACACCTTC.

This chain joins TRBV7-2 and TRBJ2-5, with D perhaps TRBD2 (6 bases). Germline V gives CDR1 SGHTA, CDR2 FQGNSA. The length of the CDR3 is 15 residues. V lost 7 bases to trimming and J lost 2 bases, with 17 bases between them. In DNA form, the CDR3 reads TGTGCCAGCACCACCCAGTGGACTACTCAAGAGACCCAGTACTTC. Translated: CASTTQWTTQETQYF.

The chain uses TRBV10-3 and TRBJ2-2; 12 bases map to TRBD1. This CDR3 contains 17 residues. J gave up 5 bases and V 4 bases, and 8 bases lay outside the gene matches. CDR1 ENHRY and CDR2 SYGVKD come from the germline V gene. CDR3 DNA: TGTGCCATCAGTGGTGGGACAGGGGGCGGATCGACCGGGGAGCTGTTTTTT. Translating it yields CAISGGTGGGSTGELFF.